This TCR beta chain was captured in a study of identical twins. Findings and limits, study-wide: Twin-shared out-of-frame alpha sequences were enriched for low generation probability.

This clonotype was seen a handful of times. Antigen: not known. MiXCR was run by TCRdb on the 5' RACE reads, yielding one entry per CDR3 protein. Here the sample spans roughly 720,000 distinct CDR3 sequences, approximately 18% being singletons. The V and J ends lost 1 base and 1 base respectively, with 20 bases between them. Per germline, CDR1 SGHAT and CDR2 FQDESV (reference sequence). The CDR3 length is 20 residues. These data are also associated with another study on T cells expressing NK-cell markers. That study adds: Where a handful of donors were concerned, these clonotypes also led the CD3+CD56-NKG2C+ fraction.

The receptor's source is a woman aged 18-29 years in good health. The sample was PBMCs. The genes are TRBV11-1 and TRBJ2-6, with a tentative D call TRBD1 (6 bases). The CDR3 DNA is TGTGCCAGCAGCTTAGGCTCGGGGTCAGGGGCTAGGTCTGGGGCCAACGTCCTGACTTTC. Its translation: CASSLGSGSGARSGANVLTF.